This T cell receptor (beta chain) appears in the sequencing data of a study of T cell changes during pregnancy in multiple sclerosis. Trimming removed 6 bases at V and 5 bases at J, with 10 bases between. This CDR3 has 12 amino acids. Germline CDR1 MNHEY, CDR2 SMNVEV (reference sequence). Using immunoSEQ multiplex PCR, the repertoire was profiled, and TCRdb retains in-frame clones only, with some absent. Among 85,000 to 100,000 clones listed, 85% to 95% were seen once. The gene calls are TRBV27 and TRBJ1-2, with D hard to call. The sequence was collected from a female donor with multiple sclerosis, enrolled in a pregnancy study. Sequencing was performed on peripheral blood, taken after pregnancy. In DNA, the CDR3 is TGTGCCAGCAGATCGTCGGGGTATGGCTACACCTTC. Translated, it gives CASRSSGYGYTF.